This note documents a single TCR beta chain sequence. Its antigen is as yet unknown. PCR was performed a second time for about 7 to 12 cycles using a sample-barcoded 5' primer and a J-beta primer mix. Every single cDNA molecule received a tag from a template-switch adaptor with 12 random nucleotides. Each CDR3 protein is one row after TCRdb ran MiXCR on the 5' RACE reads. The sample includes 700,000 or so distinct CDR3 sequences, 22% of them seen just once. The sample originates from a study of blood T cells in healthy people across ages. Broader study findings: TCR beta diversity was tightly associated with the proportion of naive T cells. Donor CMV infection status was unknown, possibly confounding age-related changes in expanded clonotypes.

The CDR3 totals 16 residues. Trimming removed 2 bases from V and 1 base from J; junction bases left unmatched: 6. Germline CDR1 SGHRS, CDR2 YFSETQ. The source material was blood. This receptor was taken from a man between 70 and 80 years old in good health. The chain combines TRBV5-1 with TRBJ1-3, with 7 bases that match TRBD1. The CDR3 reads CASSFNQGVSGNTIYF. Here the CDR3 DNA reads TGCGCCAGCAGCTTCAACCAGGGGGTATCTGGAAACACCATATATTTT.